This section outlines one TCR beta chain sequence together with its context. This clone turned up a few times. Its antigen specificity is not known. Base quality data are lacking; no much larger clone is found one base away. Genomic DNA was extracted with the Qiagen DNeasy kit from unsorted PBMCs and from negatively selected CD4+ and CD8+ fractions. Amplification of TCR beta CDR3 regions was done by immunoSEQ multiplex PCR with primers that anneal to V and J segments. Amplification bias was minimized using a synthetic immune receptor repertoire, and residual bias was removed computationally after sequencing. Processing in the source paper ran as follows. Custom Python scripts were used to quantify repertoire diversity as the Shannon entropy index. Unsorted, CD4+ and CD8+ repertoires were analyzed separately, except in combined analyses where CD4+ and CD8+ sequences were merged in silico. Clonal expansion was defined as at least a 2-fold frequency increase after treatment relative to C1D1, with a pseudocount of 0.5 for undetected baseline clones. Clones with 0 or 1 copy at C1D1 were defined as singleton clones, while clones with 2 or more copies were defined as non-singleton clones. Clones expanded in unsorted samples were labelled as CD4+, CD8+ or unknown by matching protein sequences in sorted samples from the same patient. Wilcoxon tests on paired samples were used to test changes in diversity from C1D1 to C4D1. Not all clones reach the TCRdb copy of this immuneACCESS table, which keeps in-frame sequences only. Checked studies attribute under half of the gap to unresolved V genes and leave the rest unexplained. The V and J calls and the clone size are those of that table, but D and trimming were determined from the DNA. The sample records roughly 10,000 clones, 75% to 80% of which are singletons. The ten biggest clones cover roughly 26% of the sample.

This sample's time point label indicates: cycle 1 day 1 (C1D1), immediately before nivolumab initiation. Every trial patient had relapsed following autologous stem cell transplantation, and prior brentuximab vedotin exposure was what differed among cohorts A, B and C. A total of around 60 patients with relapsed/refractory classical Hodgkin lymphoma made up the trial cohort, and each patient's best overall response was complete response, partial response or progressive disease. Trial patients were treated with single-agent nivolumab in the multi-cohort phase II CheckMate 205 trial. Best overall response was determined by an independent review committee according to the 2007 International Working Group response criteria. Trial PBMCs were obtained immediately prior to nivolumab initiation (C1D1) and on therapy at cycle 2 day 1 and cycle 4 day 1. Peripheral blood was collected in 8 mL Vacutainer Cell Preparation Tubes, from which PBMCs were isolated by centrifugation and then cryopreserved.

The record originates from a study of PD-1 blockade in classical Hodgkin lymphoma (TCRdb year 2020). At the level of the whole study: Nivolumab dosing was 3 mg/kg intravenously every 2 weeks, continuing until either disease progression or unacceptable toxicity. To define a peripheral blood immune signature of response to PD-1 blockade in classical Hodgkin lymphoma, the study combined TCR beta sequencing with CyTOF. Overall results and qualifications from the work: CD4+ but not CD8+ TCR diversity rose significantly by C4D1 (p=0.0027 vs p=0.16), most apparent in complete responders (p=0.02). Among trial patients, those achieving complete response had baseline diversity similar to that of newly diagnosed patients, while diversity was significantly lower in partial responders and progressors. Newly diagnosed patients were reported to have lower baseline TCR diversity than healthy donors, and relapsed/refractory patients were reported to have lower baseline TCR diversity still. Lower diversity was seen in patients whose nivolumab began less than 1 year after ASCT, and these patients were left out of later analyses so that immune reconstitution would not confound the results. Only a single clinical trial cohort was studied, and what caused the repertoire differences, possibly disease activity or prior therapy, remained undefined.

The CDR3 covers 11 residues, taking in both the cysteine and the phenylalanine. Only the CDR3 portion is preserved as DNA: 33 bases, with reading frame beginning at the first base. Based on the germline V gene (reference sequence), the CDR1 and CDR2 sequences are DFQATT and SNEGSKA. Trimming leaves V shorter by 8 bases and J shorter by 5 bases, with the junction holding 4 bases beyond the gene matches. Here the chain combines TRBV20-1 and TRBJ1-1, with TRBD1 matching 8 junction bases. The sequence derives from a human donor with classical Hodgkin lymphoma. The sequencing used peripheral blood mononuclear cells (PBMCs), collected at baseline. The DNA sequence reads TGCAGTCAGGGGGCGCGTACTGAAGCTTTCTTT. This yields the protein CSQGARTEAFF.